This T cell receptor (beta chain) emerged from a study of blood T cell repertoires in COVID-19. In the study overall: Spain, Italy and the United States supplied samples that represented acute and convalescent COVID-19. Sample material is recorded as cDNA or gDNA derived from T cells, B-cell-depleted T cells, or PBMCs.

In the original analysis: Reference gene primer amplification in the assay estimated nucleated cell counts. Profiling relied on immunoSEQ multiplex PCR, and the TCRdb table lists in-frame clones only, not all of them. V, J and clone size are those of that table, while D and trimming were read from the DNA. The table records 250,000 to 350,000 clones, 86% of them present only once. CDR1 and CDR2 from the germline V gene are LGHNA and YNFKEQ. V was clipped by 4 bases and J by 5 bases, with 18 bases between them. The CDR3 covers 16 residues. The clonotype comes from a woman under 40 with active or convalescent COVID-19. The chain links TRBV4-2 to TRBJ1-5; possibly TRBD1 for D (6 bases). The material sequenced was peripheral blood. CDR3 DNA: TGTGCCAGCAGCCCCAACTCCGGACAGCAGCATCAGCCCCAGCATTTT. It yields the protein CASSPNSGQQHQPQHF.